This TCR beta chain derives from a study of shared clonotypes between healthy human individuals. The CDR3 has 14 residues. Germline trimming cut 4 bases from V and 1 base from J; bases unmatched to any gene: 3. CDR1 is SGHNT, CDR2 YYREEE, per germline (reference sequence). Only one count was recorded for this clone. Naive CD8 isolation took CD45RO-negative cells positively selected for CCR7 and excluded terminally differentiated effector memory CD45RA+ cells. Method: immunoSEQ multiplex PCR; TCRdb's copy keeps in-frame clones and lacks some. The repertoire holds around 2,000,000 clones, with approximately 94% as singletons.

The chain recombines TRBV5-4 with TRBJ2-3, with 7 bases that match TRBD1. Sequenced: naive CD8+ T cells sorted from blood. This clonotype was obtained from a young man in good health. This CDR3 is CASSHTGGTDTQYF. The CDR3 DNA sequence: TGTGCCAGCAGCCATACAGGGGGCACAGATACGCAGTATTTT.